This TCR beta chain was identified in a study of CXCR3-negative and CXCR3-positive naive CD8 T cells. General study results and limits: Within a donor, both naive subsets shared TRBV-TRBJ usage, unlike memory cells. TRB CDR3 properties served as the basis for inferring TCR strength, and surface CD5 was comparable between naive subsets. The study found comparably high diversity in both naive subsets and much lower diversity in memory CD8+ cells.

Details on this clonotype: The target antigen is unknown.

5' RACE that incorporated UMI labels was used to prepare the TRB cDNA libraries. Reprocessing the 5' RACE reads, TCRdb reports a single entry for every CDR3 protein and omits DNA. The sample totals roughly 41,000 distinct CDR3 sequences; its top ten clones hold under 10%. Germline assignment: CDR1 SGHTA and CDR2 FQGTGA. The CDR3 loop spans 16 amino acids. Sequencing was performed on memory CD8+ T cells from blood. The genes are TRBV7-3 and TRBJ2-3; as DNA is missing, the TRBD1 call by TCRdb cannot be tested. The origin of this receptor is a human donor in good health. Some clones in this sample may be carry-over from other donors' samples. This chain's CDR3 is CASSLTGDRGTDTQYF.